The clone carrying this TCR beta chain was detected a few times. What it binds is unknown. V was trimmed by 5 bases and J by 3 bases, leaving 13 bases between them. From germline, CDR1 is SGHVS and CDR2 FQNEAQ. The CDR3 is 14 amino acids. The sample comes from a study of T-cell memory formation after mild COVID-19. Study in general: TCR clusters were largely donor specific. Study-level findings and limits: Mainly CM and EM harbored the contracting CD4+ clones; mainly EMRA harbored the CD8+ ones. The finding that pre-infection memory included some responding clones suggested that cross-reactive memory joined.

Using constant-segment primers, 5'RACE produced TCR alpha and TCR beta cDNA libraries carrying sample barcodes and UMIs. Using its own MiXCR run on the 5' RACE reads, TCRdb lists one record per CDR3 protein. There are about 610,000 distinct CDR3 sequences in the sample; around 16% occur only once, and about 8.1% lies in the top ten. Sample: PBMCs or a T cell subset sorted from them (not recorded which). The clonotype was recovered from an adult woman who had mild COVID-19 (a few samples of this study predate the infection). Cell type and time point are not known. This chain links TRBV7-8 with TRBJ2-5, with D perhaps being TRBD1 or TRBD2 (5 bases each). The CDR3 is CASSPWDRKETQYF. The CDR3 DNA sequence: TGTGCCAGCAGCCCATGGGACCGAAAAGAGACCCAGTACTTC.